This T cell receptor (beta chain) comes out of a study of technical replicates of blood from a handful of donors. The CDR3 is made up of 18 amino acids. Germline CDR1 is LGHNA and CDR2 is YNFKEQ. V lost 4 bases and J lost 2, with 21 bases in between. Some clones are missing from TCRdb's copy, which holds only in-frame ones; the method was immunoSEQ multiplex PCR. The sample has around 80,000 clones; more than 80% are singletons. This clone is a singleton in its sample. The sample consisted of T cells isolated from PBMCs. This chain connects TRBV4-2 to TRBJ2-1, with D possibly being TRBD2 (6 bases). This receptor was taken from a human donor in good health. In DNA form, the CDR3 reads TGTGCCAGCAGCCCAAAAGTAGGAAAGCGGGCAGCCTACAATGAGCAGTTCTTC. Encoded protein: CASSPKVGKRAAYNEQFF.